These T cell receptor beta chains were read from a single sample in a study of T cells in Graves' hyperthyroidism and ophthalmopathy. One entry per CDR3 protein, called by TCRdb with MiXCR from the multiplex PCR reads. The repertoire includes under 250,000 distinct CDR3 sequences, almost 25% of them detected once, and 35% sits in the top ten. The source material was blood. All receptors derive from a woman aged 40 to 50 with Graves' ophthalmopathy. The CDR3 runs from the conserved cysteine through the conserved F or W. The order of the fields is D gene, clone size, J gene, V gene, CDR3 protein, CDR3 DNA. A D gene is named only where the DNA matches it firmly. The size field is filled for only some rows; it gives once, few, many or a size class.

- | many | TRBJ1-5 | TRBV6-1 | CASSEALGVWQPQHF | TGTGCCAGCAGTGAAGCGCTAGGGGTTTGGCAGCCCCAGCATTTT
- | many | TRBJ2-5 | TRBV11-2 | CASSLLGGNQETQYF | TGTGCCAGCAGCTTACTCGGCGGGAACCAAGAGACCCAGTACTTC
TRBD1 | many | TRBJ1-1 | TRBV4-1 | CASSPRTGSGTEAFF | TGCGCCAGCAGCCCACGGACAGGGTCCGGCACTGAAGCTTTCTTT
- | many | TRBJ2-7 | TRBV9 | CASSVSGRYEQYF | TGTGCCAGCAGCGTATCAGGGAGGTACGAGCAGTACTTC
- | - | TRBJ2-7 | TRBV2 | CASSEQGRGANEQYF | TGTGCCAGCAGTGAACAGGGGCGCGGGGCCAACGAGCAGTACTTC
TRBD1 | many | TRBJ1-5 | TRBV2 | CASSETGRIQPQHF | TGTGCCAGCAGTGAGACAGGGAGGATTCAGCCCCAGCATTTT
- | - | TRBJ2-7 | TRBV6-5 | CASSYEFLVDGYEQYF | TGTGCCAGCAGTTACGAATTCCTAGTGGACGGCTACGAGCAGTACTTC
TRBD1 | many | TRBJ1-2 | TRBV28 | CASSGQGASYGYTF | TGTGCCAGCAGCGGACAGGGGGCTTCCTATGGCTACACCTTC
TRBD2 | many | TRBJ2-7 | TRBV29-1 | CSVAGGRSYEQYF | TGCAGCGTTGCCGGGGGGAGATCCTACGAGCAGTACTTC
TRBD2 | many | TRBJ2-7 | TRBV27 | CASSLSGGSSYEQYF | TGTGCCAGCAGTTTGTCGGGAGGGAGCTCCTACGAGCAGTACTTC
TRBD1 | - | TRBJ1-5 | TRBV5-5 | CASSPTGVQPQHF | TGTGCCAGCAGCCCGACAGGGGTCCAGCCCCAGCATTTT
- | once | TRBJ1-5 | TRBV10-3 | CAISESGGNSNQPQHF | TGTGCCATCAGTGAGTCGGGCGGGAATAGCAATCAGCCCCAGCATTTT
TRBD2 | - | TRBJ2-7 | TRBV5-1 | CASSRARVAGDYEQYF | TGCGCCAGCAGCAGGGCACGGGTAGCGGGAGATTACGAGCAGTACTTC
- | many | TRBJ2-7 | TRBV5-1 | CASSLEGNGGREQYF | TGCGCCAGCAGCTTGGAGGGCAATGGAGGAAGGGAGCAGTACTTC
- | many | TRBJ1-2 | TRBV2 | CASSELDFDSYGYTF | TGTGCCAGCAGTGAACTCGACTTTGACAGCTATGGCTACACCTTC
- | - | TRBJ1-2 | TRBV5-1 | CASSLGDRPPYGYTF | TGCGCCAGCAGCTTGGGAGACAGGCCACCTTATGGCTACACCTTC
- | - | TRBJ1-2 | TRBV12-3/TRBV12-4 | CASSRGGINYGYTF | TGTGCCAGCAGCCGCGGGGGTATTAACTATGGCTACACCTTC
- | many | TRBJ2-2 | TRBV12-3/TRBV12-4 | CASILGVGELFF | TGTGCCAGCATTTTAGGGGTCGGGGAGCTGTTTTTT
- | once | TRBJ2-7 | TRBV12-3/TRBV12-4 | CASSRMGEQYF | TGTGCCAGCAGTCGCATGGGCGAGCAGTACTTC
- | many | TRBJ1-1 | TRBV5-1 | CASSLLVVGEDRKEAFF | TGCGCCAGCAGCTTGCTGGTAGTTGGGGAGGATAGGAAGGAAGCTTTCTTT
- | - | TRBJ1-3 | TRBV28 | CASSLWTGTGNTIYF | TGTGCCAGCAGTTTATGGACAGGTACTGGAAACACCATATATTTT
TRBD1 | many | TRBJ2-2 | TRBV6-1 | CASRDDRANTGELFF | TGTGCCAGCAGGGATGACAGGGCGAACACCGGGGAGCTGTTTTTT
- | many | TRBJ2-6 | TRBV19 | CASSIASSGANVLTF | TGTGCCAGTAGTATAGCTAGCTCTGGGGCCAACGTCCTGACTTTC
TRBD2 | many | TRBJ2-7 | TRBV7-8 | CASSPVAGDYEQYF | TGTGCCAGCAGCCCTGTGGCGGGAGACTACGAGCAGTACTTC
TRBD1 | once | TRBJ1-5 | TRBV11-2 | CASSQTGQGAFQPQHF | TGTGCCAGCAGCCAGACAGGACAGGGGGCGTTTCAGCCCCAGCATTTT
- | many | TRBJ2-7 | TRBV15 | CATSRGIFYEQYF | TGTGCCACCAGCAGGGGGATCTTCTACGAGCAGTACTTC
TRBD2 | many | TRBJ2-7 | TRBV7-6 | CASSLRLAESYEQYF | TGTGCCAGCAGCTTACGACTAGCGGAGTCCTACGAGCAGTACTTC
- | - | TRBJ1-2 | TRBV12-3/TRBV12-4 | CASSLIRVNYGYTF | TGTGCCAGCAGTTTGATTCGCGTTAACTATGGCTACACCTTC
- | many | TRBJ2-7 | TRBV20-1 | CSARRGPSYEQYF | TGCAGTGCCAGGAGGGGACCCTCCTACGAGCAGTACTTC
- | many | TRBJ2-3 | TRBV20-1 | CSAVLRSGSTDTQYF | TGCAGTGCCGTCCTCCGGAGCGGAAGCACAGATACGCAGTATTTT
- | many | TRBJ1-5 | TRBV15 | CATSRAWSSNQPQHF | TGTGCCACCAGCAGAGCATGGAGTAGCAATCAGCCCCAGCATTTT
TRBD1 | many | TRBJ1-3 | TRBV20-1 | CSAPQGAGNTIYF | TGCAGTGCACCTCAGGGGGCTGGAAACACCATATATTTT
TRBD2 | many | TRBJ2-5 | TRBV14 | CASSQDITSEETQYF | TGTGCCAGCAGCCAAGATATAACTAGCGAAGAGACCCAGTACTTC
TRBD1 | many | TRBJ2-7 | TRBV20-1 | CSARATGIPYEQYF | TGCAGTGCTAGAGCGACAGGGATTCCCTACGAGCAGTACTTC
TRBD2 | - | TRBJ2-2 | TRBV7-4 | CASSSRLAASNTGELFF | TGTGCCAGCAGCTCCAGACTAGCGGCTTCGAACACCGGGGAGCTGTTTTTT
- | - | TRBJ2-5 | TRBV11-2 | CASSPGAGETQYF | TGTGCCAGCAGCCCGGGGGCGGGAGAGACCCAGTACTTC
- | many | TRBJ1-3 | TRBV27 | CASSITGNTIYF | TGTGCCAGCAGTATCACTGGAAACACCATATATTTT
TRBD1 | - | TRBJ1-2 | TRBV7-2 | CASSEDRGPYGYTF | TGTGCCAGCAGCGAGGACAGGGGGCCCTATGGCTACACCTTC
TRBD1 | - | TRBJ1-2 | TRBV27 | CASRRQGEIYGYTF | TGTGCCAGCAGACGACAGGGGGAAATCTATGGCTACACCTTC
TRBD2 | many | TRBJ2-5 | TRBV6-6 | CASNPLAGGETQYF | TGTGCCAGCAACCCACTAGCGGGTGGAGAGACCCAGTACTTC
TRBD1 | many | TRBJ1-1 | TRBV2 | CASTGGPTPETEAFF | TGTGCCAGCACAGGGGGGCCAACCCCGGAGACTGAAGCTTTCTTT
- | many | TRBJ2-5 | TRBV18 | CASSPIPGQRETQYF | TGTGCCAGCTCACCTATCCCCGGACAACGAGAGACCCAGTACTTC
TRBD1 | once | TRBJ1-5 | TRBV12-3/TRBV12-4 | CASSRTSGTANQPQHF | TGTGCCAGCAGTAGAACCTCCGGGACAGCTAATCAGCCCCAGCATTTT
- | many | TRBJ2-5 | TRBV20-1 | CSVGLQETQYF | TGCAGTGTCGGACTCCAAGAGACCCAGTACTTC
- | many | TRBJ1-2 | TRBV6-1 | CASSGLSLDGYTF | TGTGCCAGCAGTGGGCTCTCGTTGGATGGCTACACCTTC
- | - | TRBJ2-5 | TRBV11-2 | CASSQSRPPGETQYF | TGTGCCAGCAGCCAATCAAGGCCCCCCGGAGAGACCCAGTACTTC
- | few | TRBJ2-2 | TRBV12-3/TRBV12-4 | CASSFRANTGELFF | TGTGCCAGCAGTTTCCGAGCGAACACCGGGGAGCTGTTTTTT
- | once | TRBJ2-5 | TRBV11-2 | CASSLRQVFETQYF | TGTGCCAGCAGCTTACGACAGGTTTTCGAGACCCAGTACTTC
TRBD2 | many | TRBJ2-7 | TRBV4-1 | CASSQGILAILSYEQYF | TGCGCCAGCAGCCAAGGGATACTAGCGATTCTCTCCTACGAGCAGTACTTC
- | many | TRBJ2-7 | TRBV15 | CATSRDPGGEQYF | TGTGCCACCAGCAGAGATCCCGGGGGCGAGCAGTACTTC
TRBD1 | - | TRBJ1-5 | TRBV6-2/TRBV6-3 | CASSYWGQGKNQPQHF | TGTGCCAGCAGTTACTGGGGACAGGGTAAGAATCAGCCCCAGCATTTT
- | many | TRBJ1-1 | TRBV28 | CASSLFNTEAFF | TGTGCCAGCAGTTTATTTAACACTGAAGCTTTCTTT
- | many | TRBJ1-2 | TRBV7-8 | CASSLDGAGRRGYGYTF | TGTGCCAGCAGCTTAGATGGGGCAGGCCGGAGGGGCTATGGCTACACCTTC
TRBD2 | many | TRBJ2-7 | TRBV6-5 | CASSYTTSSSYEQYF | TGTGCCAGCAGTTATACGACTAGCAGCTCCTACGAGCAGTACTTC
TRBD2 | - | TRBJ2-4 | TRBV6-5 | CASSYPLAGAALAKNIQYF | TGTGCCAGCAGTTACCCTCTAGCGGGGGCCGCTCTAGCCAAAAACATTCAGTACTTC
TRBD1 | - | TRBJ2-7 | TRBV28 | CASSPSTGGEEQYF | TGTGCCAGCAGTCCTTCCACAGGGGGCGAAGAGCAGTACTTC